This record looks at one T cell receptor (beta chain) sequence and its context. The antigen remains undetermined. The CDR3 sequence is 16 residues long. Trimming pared 2 bases from V and 0 bases from J, leaving 10 bases between. Germline CDR1 and CDR2: MNHNY and SVGAGI (reference sequence). The library was made from cDNA and included unique molecular identifiers. MiXCR was run by TCRdb on the PCR reads, yielding one entry per CDR3 protein. The sample carries fewer than 850,000 distinct CDR3 sequences, roughly 27% recorded once. This record belongs to a study of post-analysis software for immune sequencing data. Overall study findings and caveats: Controls showed lower frequencies than patients for roughly 5 TRBV segments, and TRBV5-6, TRBV5-1 and TRBV20-1 were among these.

The specimen was blood. This chain connects TRBV6-6 to TRBJ1-4, with unresolved D. The clonotype comes from a girl under 18 with multiple sclerosis. The chain's CDR3 is CASSYHGSATNEKLFF. DNA for the CDR3: TGTGCCAGCAGTTACCATGGCTCGGCAACTAATGAAAAACTGTTTTTT.